Below are 28 T cell receptor beta chains sequenced from a single sample in a study of cytomegalovirus exposure and HLA in healthy donors. PCR used 60 Vbeta primers and 13 Jbeta primers. TCRdb's table, derived via immunoSEQ multiplex PCR, lists solely in-frame clones and lacks some. Of approximately 210,000 clones listed, approximately 79% were seen once; the top ten hold 1.5%. The sample consisted of PBMCs. Every receptor here comes from a girl aged 5-17 years in good health and CMV-seropositive.

This clone was counted once. V gene TRBV9 combines with J gene TRBJ1-1; D unresolved. From germline, CDR1 is SGDLS and CDR2 YYNGEE. The V end was cut by 2 bases, the J end by 0 bases, with 8 bases between. This CDR3 is 14 amino acids long. As DNA, the CDR3 is TGTGCCAGCAGCGTGCGAAGTTTGAACACTGAAGCTTTCTTT. It codes for CASSVRSLNTEAFF.

This clone was recorded only once. This chain uses TRBV4-1 with TRBJ2-3; 14 positions match TRBD2. Germline loops: CDR1 MGHRA, CDR2 YSYEKL. J was trimmed by 0 bases and V by 5 bases; bases with no gene match: 4. This CDR3 region has 17 residues. The CDR3 bases are TGCGCCAGCAGCGGGACTAGCGGGGGTACTAGCACAGATACGCAGTATTTT. Its translation: CASSGTSGGTSTDTQYF.

The chain is built from TRBV7-2 and TRBJ2-2; 10 bases agree with TRBD1. The V and J ends lost 6 bases and 5 bases, in that order; junction bases with no gene match: 9. Germline loops: CDR1 SGHTA, CDR2 FQGNSA. The CDR3 extends over 16 amino acids. CDR3 bases: TGTGCCAGCAGAAAGACAGGGGGCGCGGTAACCGGGGAGCTGTTTTTT. Its protein product is CASRKTGGAVTGELFF.

The chain links TRBV4-3 to TRBJ1-3; D call uncertain. V lost 0 bases, J lost 0 bases, and 15 bases lay in between. The CDR3 loop spans 18 amino acids. The germline V gene has CDR1 LGHNA and CDR2 YSLEER. This chain's CDR3 is CASSQDEAAPLSGNTIYF. CDR3 DNA: TGCGCCAGCAGCCAAGATGAGGCGGCGCCGCTCTCTGGAAACACCATATATTTT.

This clone was detected only a few times. The V and J genes are TRBV6-1 and TRBJ1-2; TRBD1 is a possible D gene (6 bases). Germline-derived CDR1 and CDR2 are MNHNS and SASEGT. The CDR3 runs to 13 residues. V was clipped by 6 bases and J by 3 bases, with 11 bases between them. The CDR3 DNA reads as TGTGCCAGCAGCCCAGGGGAGCACTATGGCTACACCTTC. As protein: CASSPGEHYGYTF.

This clone appeared a single time. V gene TRBV27 combines with J gene TRBJ2-4; 11 bases fit TRBD1. V gave up 2 bases and J gave up 3 bases; unmatched junction bases: 3. Germline V gene sequence: CDR1 MNHEY, CDR2 SMNVEV (reference sequence). The CDR3 has 16 residues. The CDR3 region has the DNA TGTGCCAGCAGTTTAGCGGGGACAGGGGGCAAAAACATTCAGTACTTC. Protein: CASSLAGTGGKNIQYF.

The chain is built from TRBV6-1 and TRBJ2-7; 7 positions match TRBD1. Unmatched junction bases numbered 7, after V lost 5 bases and J lost 3 bases. CDR1 is MNHNS, CDR2 SASEGT, per germline. The CDR3 has 14 residues. The CDR3 bases are TGTGCCAGCAGTCCCAGGACAGGCCTCTACGAGCAGTACTTC. Translated: CASSPRTGLYEQYF.

The gene calls are TRBV25-1 and TRBJ2-7, with 7 bases lining up with TRBD1. V lost 4 bases to trimming and J lost 4 bases; unmatched junction nucleotides: 13. Germline V CDR1 and CDR2: MGHDK, SYGVNS. This CDR3 comprises 16 residues. The CDR3 is CASSGGVTGVIYEQYF. CDR3 DNA sequence: TGTGCCAGCAGTGGAGGGGTTACAGGGGTAATATACGAGCAGTACTTC.

This clone was seen more than once but under ten times. The gene calls are TRBV5-1 and TRBJ2-1; 9 positions match TRBD1. The CDR3 totals 16 residues. V lost 4 bases and J lost 8; bases outside the gene matches: 13. Per the germline V gene, CDR1 is SGHRS and CDR2 is YFSETQ. Here the CDR3 DNA reads TGCGCCAGCAGCGGGTCCGGGACAGGGATAGTTGATGAGCAGTTCTTC. Amino acid sequence: CASSGSGTGIVDEQFF.

This clone has a single count. CDR3 sequence (DNA): TGTGCCAGCACCCAAGACAGGGCCACTGAAGCTTTCTTT. This encodes CASTQDRATEAFF. The J gene is TRBJ1-1, the V gene TRBV7-2; 7 bases line up with TRBD1. This CDR3 comprises 13 residues. Germline CDR1 and CDR2: SGHTA and FQGNSA. Germline trimming cut 7 bases from V and 4 bases from J; bases unmatched to any gene: 6.

The rearrangement joins TRBV9 to TRBJ1-3, with D maybe TRBD1 (5 bases). The length of the CDR3 is 16 residues. Germline V gene sequence: CDR1 SGDLS, CDR2 YYNGEE. Between the trimmed V and J ends, which lost 2 bases and 0 bases, there was a span of 12 bases. The CDR3, as DNA: TGTGCCAGCAGCGTCGCTGACAGAGCCTCTGGAAACACCATATATTTT. Translating gives CASSVADRASGNTIYF.

This clone was seen only a few times. V is TRBV9 and J is TRBJ2-1; D not resolved. Trimming pared 2 bases from V and 7 bases from J, leaving 7 bases between. Germline CDR1 is SGDLS and CDR2 is YYNGEE. This CDR3 has 12 amino acids. The CDR3 reads CASSVGLNEQFF. The CDR3 nucleotides are TGTGCCAGCAGCGTCGGTCTTAATGAGCAGTTCTTC.

This clone was found once. The chain links TRBV29-1 to TRBJ2-7; tentatively, D is TRBD2 (7 bases). The germline CDR1 and CDR2 sequences are SQVTM and ANQGSEA. The CDR3 runs 14 residues. Trimming removed 1 base from V and 3 bases from J, with 13 bases in between. CDR3: CSVEVGGQFYEQYF. In DNA, the CDR3 is TGCAGCGTTGAAGTGGGGGGGCAGTTCTACGAGCAGTACTTC.

This clone was seen just once. The rearrangement links TRBV20-1 to TRBJ1-2; D call uncertain. Germline lookup yields CDR1 DFQATT and CDR2 SNEGSKA (reference sequence). The CDR3 has 10 amino acids. The CDR3 region is CSAMEDGYTF. Here the CDR3 DNA reads TGCAGCGCCATGGAGGATGGCTACACCTTC.

V is TRBV7-2 and J is TRBJ1-2, with TRBD1 as a possible D gene (6 bases). With 7 bases removed from V and 2 bases from J, the gap between germline ends came to 17 bases. The germline gives CDR1 SGHTA, CDR2 FQGNSA. This CDR3 has 15 residues. CDR3 sequence (DNA): TGTGCCAGCACCCCGGGACAACTGACGAACTATGGCTACACCTTC. This encodes CASTPGQLTNYGYTF.

V is TRBV5-1 and J is TRBJ2-7; 11 positions match TRBD2. The ends lost 4 bases at V and 0 bases at J; junction bases unmatched: 18. This CDR3 spans 20 amino acids. The germline gives CDR1 SGHRS, CDR2 YFSETQ. The CDR3 loop is CASSPSPTSGDEPTSYEQYF. Written as DNA, the CDR3 is TGCGCCAGCAGCCCCTCCCCGACTAGCGGGGACGAACCAACCTCCTACGAGCAGTACTTC.

V and J are TRBV5-6 and TRBJ1-6; D uncertain. CDR3 length equals 15 residues. Trimming took 4 bases from V and 10 from J, leaving 18 bases between them. Germline CDR1 reads SGHDT; CDR2 reads YYEEEE. CDR3 region: CASSPWTASGSPLHF. CDR3 coding DNA: TGTGCCAGCAGCCCCTGGACCGCTTCGGGGTCACCCCTCCACTTT.

The V and J genes are TRBV7-2 and TRBJ2-7, with D uncertain. Looked up from germline, CDR1 is SGHTA and CDR2 is FQGNSA. V was clipped by 0 bases and J by 1 base, with 13 bases between them. This CDR3 has 16 amino acids. The chain's CDR3 is CASSLAPTSGSYEQYF. CDR3 nucleotides: TGTGCCAGCAGCTTAGCGCCCACCTCCGGTTCCTACGAGCAGTACTTC.

The chain's CDR3 is CASSLGHRIENTEAFF. The DNA for the CDR3 is TGTGCCAGCTCCCTGGGACATAGGATAGAGAACACTGAAGCTTTCTTT. The chain is built from TRBV2 and TRBJ1-1; perhaps TRBD1 as D (6 bases). The V and J ends lost 8 bases and 1 base respectively, with 20 bases between them. This CDR3 comprises 16 residues. The germline CDR1 and CDR2 sequences are SNHLY and FYNNEI.

This clone was seen only a few times. This chain uses TRBV6-1 with TRBJ2-3, with D possibly matching TRBD2 (6 bases). CDR1 is MNHNS and CDR2 is SASEGT in the germline V gene. V was cut by 7 bases and J by 0 bases, with 14 bases left in between. The CDR3 is made up of 15 amino acids. The CDR3 reads CASTAVAGSTDTQYF. The CDR3 DNA reads as TGTGCCAGCACTGCGGTTGCGGGGAGCACAGATACGCAGTATTTT.

The chain couples TRBV4-1 to TRBJ2-4; 12 bases fit TRBD2. The CDR3 covers 21 residues. The J segment lost 0 bases and the V segment lost 3 bases, leaving 15 bases of the junction unmatched. CDR1 is MGHRA, CDR2 YSYEKL, per germline. CDR3 amino acids: CASSHCEGRTSGGPAKNIQYF. The CDR3 coding sequence is TGCGCCAGCAGCCACTGCGAGGGGAGAACTAGCGGGGGGCCAGCCAAAAACATTCAGTACTTC.

This CDR3 is CASSVAQPGTSTDTQYF. In DNA, the CDR3 is TGTGCCAGCAGCGTAGCCCAGCCGGGTACTAGCACAGATACGCAGTATTTT. The chain combines TRBV9 with TRBJ2-3, with D uncertain. Germline-derived CDR1 and CDR2 are SGDLS and YYNGEE. This CDR3 region has 17 residues. Trimming pared 0 bases from V and 0 bases from J, leaving 14 bases between.

J is TRBJ1-6 and V is TRBV27; 7 nucleotides align to TRBD1. Trimming cost V 5 bases and J 2 bases; bases outside gene matches: 3. Germline V gene sequence: CDR1 MNHEY, CDR2 SMNVEV (reference sequence). The CDR3 is 15 amino acids. The CDR3: CASSADRTYNSPLHF. CDR3 nucleotide sequence: TGTGCCAGCAGTGCGGACAGGACCTATAATTCACCCCTCCACTTT.

This rearrangement joins TRBV10-3 to TRBJ2-7; TRBD2 aligns across 10 bases. Germline assignment: CDR1 ENHRY and CDR2 SYGVKD. After removal of 10 bases from V and 3 bases from J, the junction contained 9 bases not matched to a gene. This CDR3 has 14 residues. CDR3 amino acids: CATTGTSDIYEQYF. Here the CDR3 DNA reads TGTGCCACCACCGGGACTAGCGACATCTACGAGCAGTACTTC.

This clone was found once. The J gene is TRBJ2-5, the V gene TRBV4-1; 13 nucleotides align to TRBD2. CDR1 is MGHRA and CDR2 is YSYEKL in the germline V gene. J lost 2 bases, V lost 4 bases, and 4 bases had no gene match. The CDR3 spans 16 residues. The CDR3 DNA is TGCGCCAGCAGCCCACTGGGACTAGCGGGACAAGAGACCCAGTACTTC. Protein sequence: CASSPLGLAGQETQYF.

This chain joins TRBV6-4 and TRBJ2-6, with D uncertain. This CDR3 is 16 amino acids long. V lost 6 bases, J lost 0 bases, and 12 bases lay in between. Germline V lookup: CDR1 MRHNA, CDR2 SNTAGT. The CDR3 DNA is TGTGCCAGCAGCCAAACTTCAAGCTCTGGGGCCAACGTCCTGACTTTC. It specifies CASSQTSSSGANVLTF.

The J gene is TRBJ2-2, the V gene TRBV10-3, with D perhaps TRBD2 (7 bases). Germline V gives CDR1 ENHRY, CDR2 SYGVKD. CDR3 length: 15 residues. Trimming took off 4 bases at V and 4 bases at J, with 13 bases between the two ends. CDR3 coding DNA: TGTGCCATCAGTGTGGGGGGGCCGGGCACCGGGGAGCTGTTTTTT. The encoded protein is CAISVGGPGTGELFF.

The V gene is TRBV7-8, the J gene TRBJ1-6, with TRBD1 matching 8 bases. V was clipped by 4 bases and J by 8 bases; unmatched bases: 7. The CDR3 consists of 15 residues. Germline-derived CDR1 and CDR2 are SGHVS and FQNEAQ. The CDR3 loop reads CASSSLRGHDSPLHF. The CDR3 DNA reads as TGTGCCAGCAGCTCCCTCAGGGGGCATGATTCACCCCTCCACTTT.